By sample share, the clone carrying this TCR beta chain is medium-sized (0.01 to 0.1%). The record originates from a study of T cell clonotyping in hematopoietic cell transplantation. TCRdb's copy holds only in-frame clones and misses some; the assay was immunoSEQ multiplex PCR. The sample records a few thousand clones, nearly 90% being singletons. The germline V gene has CDR1 MDHEN and CDR2 SYDVKM. Germline trimming cut 3 bases from V and 2 bases from J; bases unmatched to any gene: 6. The CDR3 sequence is 15 residues long. This sequence was found in a male patient between 65 and 85 years old who had an allogeneic stem cell transplant from an unrelated donor, so T cells may come from the graft donor. Some clones in this sample may be carry-over from other donors' samples. The chain is built from TRBV28 and TRBJ1-1, with 7 bases that match TRBD1. This sample comprised peripheral blood mononuclear cells, obtained 100 days after allogeneic stem cell transplant. The CDR3 coding sequence is TGTGCCAGCAGTTTTGGGGGGACAGTTAACACTGAAGCTTTCTTT. This encodes CASSFGGTVNTEAFF.